This T cell receptor (beta chain) was documented in a study of regulatory T cells in long-lasting Graves disease. Relying on iRepertoire HTBI primers and Arm-PCR of CDR3 regions, the team built TCR beta libraries. Each CDR3 protein gets one entry after TCRdb re-called the multiplex PCR reads with MiXCR. The data contain a few hundred thousand distinct CDR3 sequences, around a sixth of them singletons. V lost 5 bases, J lost 2 bases, and 4 bases stayed unmatched. CDR3 length: 16 amino acids. The time point denotes: newly diagnosed GD, antithyroid drugs for less than 3 months. The TCR library was made from RNA that had been extracted from PBMCs in TRIzol. These data were also filed under a second study, of T cells in Graves' hyperthyroidism and ophthalmopathy.

The chain has TRBV12-3 or TRBV12-4 and TRBJ1-5, with TRBD1 matching over 12 bases. Here the sequenced sample was peripheral blood mononuclear cells (PBMCs), taken at new diagnosis, from a patient treated with antithyroid drugs. This TCR was sampled from a woman between 25 and 40 years old with Graves disease. This CDR3 reads CASSPGTGGGNQPQHF. CDR3 coding DNA: TGTGCCAGCAGTCCGGGGACAGGGGGCGGCAATCAGCCCCAGCATTTT.